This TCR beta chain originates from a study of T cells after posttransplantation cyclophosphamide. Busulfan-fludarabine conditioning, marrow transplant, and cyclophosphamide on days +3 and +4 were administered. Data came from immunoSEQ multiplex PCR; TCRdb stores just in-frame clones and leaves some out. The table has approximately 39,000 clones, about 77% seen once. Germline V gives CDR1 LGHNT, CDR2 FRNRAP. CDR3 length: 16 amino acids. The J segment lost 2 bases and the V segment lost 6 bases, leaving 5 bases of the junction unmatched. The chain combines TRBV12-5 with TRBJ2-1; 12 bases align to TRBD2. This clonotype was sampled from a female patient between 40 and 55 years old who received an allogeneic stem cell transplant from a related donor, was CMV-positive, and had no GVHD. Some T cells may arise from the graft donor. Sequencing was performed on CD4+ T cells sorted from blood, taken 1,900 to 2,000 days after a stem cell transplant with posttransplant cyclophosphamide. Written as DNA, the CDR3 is TGTGCTAGTGGCCCACGGACTAGCGGGACCTACAATGAGCAGTTCTTC. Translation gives CASGPRTSGTYNEQFF.